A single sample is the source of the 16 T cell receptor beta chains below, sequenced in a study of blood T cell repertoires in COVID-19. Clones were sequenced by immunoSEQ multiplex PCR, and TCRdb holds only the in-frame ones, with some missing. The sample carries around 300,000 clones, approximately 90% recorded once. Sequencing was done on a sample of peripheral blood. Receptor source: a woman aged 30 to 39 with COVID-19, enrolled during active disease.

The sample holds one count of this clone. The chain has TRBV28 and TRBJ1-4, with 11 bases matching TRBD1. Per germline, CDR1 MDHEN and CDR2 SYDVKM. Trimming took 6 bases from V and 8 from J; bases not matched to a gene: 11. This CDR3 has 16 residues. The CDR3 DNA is TGTGCCAGCAGCAGAACCCTCGGGACAGGGGGAGAAAAACTGTTTTTT. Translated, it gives CASSRTLGTGGEKLFF.

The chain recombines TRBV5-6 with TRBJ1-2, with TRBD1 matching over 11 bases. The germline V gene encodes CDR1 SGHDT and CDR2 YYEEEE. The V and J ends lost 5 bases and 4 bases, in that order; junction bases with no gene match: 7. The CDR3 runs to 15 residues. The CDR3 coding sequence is TGTGCCAGCAGTTTCGCCGGGACAGGGGGCTATGGCTACACCTTC. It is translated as CASSFAGTGGYGYTF.

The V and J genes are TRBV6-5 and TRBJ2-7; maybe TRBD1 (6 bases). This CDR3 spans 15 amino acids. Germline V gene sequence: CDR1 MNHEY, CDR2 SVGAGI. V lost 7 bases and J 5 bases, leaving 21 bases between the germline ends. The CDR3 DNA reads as TGTGCCAGCACCGTAGCCAGGGGTTTTAAGGACGAGCAGTACTTC. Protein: CASTVARGFKDEQYF.

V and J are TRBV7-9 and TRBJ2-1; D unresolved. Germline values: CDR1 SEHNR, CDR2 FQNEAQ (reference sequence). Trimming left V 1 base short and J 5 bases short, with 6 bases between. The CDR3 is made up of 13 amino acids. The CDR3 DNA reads TGTGCCAGCAGCTTAGTCCGAGACAATGAGCAGTTCTTC. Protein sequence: CASSLVRDNEQFF.

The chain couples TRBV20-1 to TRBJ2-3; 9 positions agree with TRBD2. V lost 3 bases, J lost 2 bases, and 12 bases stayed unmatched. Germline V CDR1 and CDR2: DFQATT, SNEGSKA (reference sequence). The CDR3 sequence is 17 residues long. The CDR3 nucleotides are TGCAGTGCTAGTGGTATAGCGGGAGTGGCGTTCACAGATACGCAGTATTTT. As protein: CSASGIAGVAFTDTQYF.

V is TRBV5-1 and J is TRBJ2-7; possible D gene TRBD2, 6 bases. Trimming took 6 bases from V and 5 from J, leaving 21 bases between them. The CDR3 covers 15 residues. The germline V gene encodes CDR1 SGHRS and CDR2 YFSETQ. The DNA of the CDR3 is TGCGCCAGCACCAGAGAACCCGGGGGTAGGGACGAGCAGTACTTC. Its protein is CASTREPGGRDEQYF. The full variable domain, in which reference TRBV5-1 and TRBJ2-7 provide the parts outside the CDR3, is KAGVTQTPRYLIKTRGQQVTLSCSPISGHRSVSWYQQTPGQGLQFLFEYFSETQRNKGNFPGRFSGRQFSNSRSEMNVSTLELGDSALYLCASTREPGGRDEQYFGPGTRLTVT.

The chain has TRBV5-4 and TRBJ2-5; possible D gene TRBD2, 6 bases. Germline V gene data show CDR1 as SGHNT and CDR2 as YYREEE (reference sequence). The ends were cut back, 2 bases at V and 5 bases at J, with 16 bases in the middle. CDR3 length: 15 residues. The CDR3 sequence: CASSLTRRGGETQYF. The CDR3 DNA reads TGTGCCAGCAGCTTAACGAGGAGGGGTGGGGAGACCCAGTACTTC.

The CDR3 nucleotides are TGTGCCAGCAGCCAAGTCCCATACAGAGTCTCTGGAAACACCATATATTTT. Its protein product is CASSQVPYRVSGNTIYF. This rearrangement joins TRBV4-2 to TRBJ1-3, with D unresolved. CDR3 length: 17 amino acids. Germline V lookup: CDR1 LGHNA, CDR2 YNFKEQ. V lost 1 base and J lost 0, with 13 bases in between.

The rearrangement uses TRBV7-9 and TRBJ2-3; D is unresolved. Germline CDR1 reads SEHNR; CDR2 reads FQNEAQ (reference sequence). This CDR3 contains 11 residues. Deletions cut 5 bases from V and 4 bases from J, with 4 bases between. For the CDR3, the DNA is TGTGCCAGCAGCCAGTCAGATACGCAGTATTTT. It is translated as CASSQSDTQYF.

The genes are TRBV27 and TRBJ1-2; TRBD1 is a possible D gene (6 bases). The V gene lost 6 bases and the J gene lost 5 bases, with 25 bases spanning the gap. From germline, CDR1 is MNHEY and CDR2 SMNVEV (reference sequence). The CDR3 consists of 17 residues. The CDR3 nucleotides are TGTGCCAGCAGGCCATGGTACGATACAGGGCCCCAGTATGGCTACACCTTC. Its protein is CASRPWYDTGPQYGYTF.

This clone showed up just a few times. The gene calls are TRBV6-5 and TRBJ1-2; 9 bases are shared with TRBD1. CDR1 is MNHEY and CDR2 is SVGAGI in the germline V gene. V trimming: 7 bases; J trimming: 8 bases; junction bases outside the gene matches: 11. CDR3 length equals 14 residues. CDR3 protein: CASTASPTGGGYTF. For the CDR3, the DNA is TGTGCCAGCACCGCTAGCCCGACAGGGGGGGGCTACACCTTC.

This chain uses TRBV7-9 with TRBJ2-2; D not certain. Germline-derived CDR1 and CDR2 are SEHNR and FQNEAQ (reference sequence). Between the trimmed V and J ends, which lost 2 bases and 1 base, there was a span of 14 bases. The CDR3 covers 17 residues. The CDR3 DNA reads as TGTGCCAGCAGCTTAAACGAGAAGATCAAGAACACCGGGGAGCTGTTTTTT. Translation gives CASSLNEKIKNTGELFF.

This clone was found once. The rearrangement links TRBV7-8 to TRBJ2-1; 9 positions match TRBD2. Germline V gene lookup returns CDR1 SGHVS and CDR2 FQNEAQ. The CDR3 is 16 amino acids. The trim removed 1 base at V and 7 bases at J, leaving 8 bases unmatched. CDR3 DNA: TGTGCCAGCAGCTTAGTGGGTAGCGGGAGTTTTAATGAGCAGTTCTTC. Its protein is CASSLVGSGSFNEQFF. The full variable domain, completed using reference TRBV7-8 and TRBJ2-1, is GAGVSQSPRYKVAKRGQDVALRCDPISGHVSLFWYQQALGQGPEFLTYFQNEAQLDKSGLPSDRFFAERPEGSVSTLKIQRTQQEDSAVYLCASSLVGSGSFNEQFFGPGTRLTVL.

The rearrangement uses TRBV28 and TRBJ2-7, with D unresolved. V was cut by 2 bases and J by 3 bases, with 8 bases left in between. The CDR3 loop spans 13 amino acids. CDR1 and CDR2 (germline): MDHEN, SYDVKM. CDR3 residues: CASSLGQFYEQYF. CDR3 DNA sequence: TGTGCCAGCAGTTTAGGGCAGTTCTACGAGCAGTACTTC.

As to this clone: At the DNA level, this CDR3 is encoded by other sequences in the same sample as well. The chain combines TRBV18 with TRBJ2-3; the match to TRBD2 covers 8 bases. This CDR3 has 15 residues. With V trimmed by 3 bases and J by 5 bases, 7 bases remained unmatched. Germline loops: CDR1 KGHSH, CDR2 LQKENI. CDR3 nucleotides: TGTGCCAGCTCACCCCCGGGGCTAGCGGGAGATACGCAGTATTTT. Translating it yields CASSPPGLAGDTQYF.

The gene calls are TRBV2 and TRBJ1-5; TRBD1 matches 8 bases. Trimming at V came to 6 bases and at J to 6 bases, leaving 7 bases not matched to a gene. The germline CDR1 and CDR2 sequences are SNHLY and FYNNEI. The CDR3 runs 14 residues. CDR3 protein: CASRQDRASQPQHF. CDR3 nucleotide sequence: TGTGCCAGCAGACAGGACAGGGCTAGTCAGCCCCAGCATTTT.